The present entry profiles one TCR beta chain with its context. Its antigen is as yet unknown. This record belongs to a study of cytomegalovirus exposure and HLA in healthy donors. Trimming took off 5 bases at V and 3 bases at J, with 14 bases between the two ends. CDR1 is SGHRS and CDR2 is YFSETQ in the germline V gene. This CDR3 is 14 amino acids long. The PCR had 60 Vbeta and 13 Jbeta primers. Profiled with immunoSEQ multiplex PCR; TCRdb holds only in-frame clones, not every one. The sample has over 100,000 clones, 74% seen once. Study outcomes and limitations: Data from an earlier analysis indicated that most TCR beta V segments were productive either about 87% or about 30% of the time.

The TCR was taken from a human donor in good health. What was sequenced was PBMCs. The chain combines TRBV5-1 with TRBJ1-1, with D perhaps matching TRBD1 (6 bases). The CDR3 sequence is CASRTGDLDTEAFF. The CDR3 nucleotides read TGCGCCAGCAGGACAGGAGACTTGGACACTGAAGCTTTCTTT.